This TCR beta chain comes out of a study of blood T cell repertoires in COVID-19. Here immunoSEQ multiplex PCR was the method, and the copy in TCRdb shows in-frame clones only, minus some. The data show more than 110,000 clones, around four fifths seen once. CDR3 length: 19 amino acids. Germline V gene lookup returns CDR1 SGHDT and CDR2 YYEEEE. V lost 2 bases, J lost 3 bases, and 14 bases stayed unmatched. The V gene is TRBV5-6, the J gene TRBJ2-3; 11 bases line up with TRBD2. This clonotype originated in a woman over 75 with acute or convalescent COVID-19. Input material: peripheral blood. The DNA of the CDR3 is TGTGCCAGCAGCTTCGGACTAGCGGGTTCAGGGGATGGGACAGATACGCAGTATTTT. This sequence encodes CASSFGLAGSGDGTDTQYF.